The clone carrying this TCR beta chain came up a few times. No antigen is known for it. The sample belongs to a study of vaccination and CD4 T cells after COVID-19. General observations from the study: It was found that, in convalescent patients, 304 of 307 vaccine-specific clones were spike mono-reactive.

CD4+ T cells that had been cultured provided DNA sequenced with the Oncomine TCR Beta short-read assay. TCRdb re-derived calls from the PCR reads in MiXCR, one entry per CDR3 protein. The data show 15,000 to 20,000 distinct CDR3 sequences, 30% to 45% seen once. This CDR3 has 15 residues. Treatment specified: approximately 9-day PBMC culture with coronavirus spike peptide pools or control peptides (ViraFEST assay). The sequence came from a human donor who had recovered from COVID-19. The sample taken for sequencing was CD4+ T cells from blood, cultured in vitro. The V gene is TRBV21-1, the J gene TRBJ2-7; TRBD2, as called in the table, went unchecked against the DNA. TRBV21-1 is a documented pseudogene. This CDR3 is CASSNLAGLSYEQYF. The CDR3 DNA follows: TGTGCCAGCAGCAACCTAGCGGGACTGTCCTACGAGCAGTACTTC.